This entry lists 16 T cell receptor beta chains sequenced from one sample in a study of blood T cell repertoires in COVID-19. Assay: immunoSEQ multiplex PCR; the TCRdb copy retains only in-frame clones and omits some. Of approximately 300,000 clones listed, roughly nine tenths are singletons. The sequenced material came from PBMCs or T cells enriched from blood (not recorded which). The receptors originated from a man aged 60-69 years who had recovered from COVID-19.

This clone was detected ten times or more. CDR3 loop: CASSDRGDSYGYTF. CDR3 bases: TGCGCCAGCAGCGACAGGGGGGACAGCTATGGCTACACCTTC. The V call is TRBV5-1, the J call TRBJ1-2, with TRBD1 identical over 9 bases. Germline CDR1 and CDR2: SGHRS and YFSETQ. Germline trimming cut 4 bases from V and 4 bases from J; bases unmatched to any gene: 5. This CDR3 spans 14 amino acids. Looking up the rest from reference TRBV5-1 and TRBJ1-2 gives the full variable domain: KAGVTQTPRYLIKTRGQQVTLSCSPISGHRSVSWYQQTPGQGLQFLFEYFSETQRNKGNFPGRFSGRQFSNSRSEMNVSTLELGDSALYLCASSDRGDSYGYTFGSGTRLTVV.

In nucleotides, the CDR3 is TGTGCCAGCTCGGGATATGGCAGCGGGAGTTCAGATACGCAGTATTTT. Its protein is CASSGYGSGSSDTQYF. V gene TRBV18 combines with J gene TRBJ2-3; TRBD2 aligns across 8 bases. The CDR3 runs 16 residues. The V gene's germline CDR1 is KGHSH and CDR2 LQKENI. V was pared by 6 bases and J by 4 bases, with 12 bases of the junction left unmatched.

V is TRBV2 and J is TRBJ2-7; weak D call: TRBD1 (5 bases). The CDR3 is 14 residues long. The germline gives CDR1 SNHLY, CDR2 FYNNEI. V lost 7 bases and J lost 3, with 16 bases in between. The CDR3 here is CASKGPSRIYEQYF. In DNA form, the CDR3 reads TGTGCCAGCAAGGGGCCTTCCAGAATCTACGAGCAGTACTTC.

The rearrangement links TRBV19 to TRBJ2-1; TRBD2 matches 7 bases. CDR1 is LNHDA and CDR2 is SQIVND in the germline V gene (reference sequence). The CDR3 consists of 14 residues. V shed 9 bases and J 7 bases; nucleotides not matched to a gene: 12. CDR3 DNA sequence: TGTGCCAGCCGCGCGCTAGCGGTAATTAATGAGCAGTTCTTC. It is translated as CASRALAVINEQFF.

This chain links TRBV6-5 with TRBJ2-7; TRBD1 is a possible D gene (6 bases). The germline V gene encodes CDR1 MNHEY and CDR2 SVGAGI. This CDR3 region has 15 residues. Trimming shortened V by 6 bases and J by 6 bases, and 21 bases separated the two germline ends. CDR3 loop: CASRYDRSGFSEQYF. CDR3 sequence (DNA): TGTGCCAGCAGATACGACAGGTCTGGGTTTTCCGAGCAGTACTTC.

This clone was observed a single time. The V gene is TRBV21-1, the J gene TRBJ2-3; the table's D call, TRBD1, was not checked against the DNA. TRBV21-1 is given as a pseudogene. The CDR3 contains 16 residues. The CDR3 loop is CASSKDRDRGLDTQYF. DNA for the CDR3: TGTGCCAGCAGCAAAGACCGGGACAGGGGGCTAGATACGCAGTATTTT.

CDR3 sequence (DNA): TGCAGTGCTAGTGACAGGGCCTACGAGCAGTACTTC. Residues: CSASDRAYEQYF. The genes are TRBV20-1 and TRBJ2-7; 7 bases align to TRBD1. J gave up 2 bases and V 3 bases, and 1 base lay outside the gene matches. CDR1 DFQATT and CDR2 SNEGSKA come from the germline V gene (reference sequence). The CDR3 covers 12 residues.

The CDR3 loop reads CASSLVGTVDYEQYF. The CDR3 region has the DNA TGTGCCAGCAGCTTGGTAGGGACAGTTGACTACGAGCAGTACTTC. The J gene is TRBJ2-7, the V gene TRBV5-6; TRBD1 matches at 7 bases. The CDR3 has 15 residues. The J segment lost 3 bases and the V segment lost 0 bases, leaving 6 bases of the junction unmatched. The germline V gene encodes CDR1 SGHDT and CDR2 YYEEEE.

This rearrangement joins TRBV5-4 to TRBJ2-7; TRBD2 aligns across 7 bases. The junction had 3 bases not matched to a gene; V was cut back by 1 base and J by 5 bases. CDR3 size: 13 residues. Germline lookup yields CDR1 SGHNT and CDR2 YYREEE (reference sequence). The CDR3 loop reads CASSLLAAHEQYF. CDR3 bases: TGTGCCAGCAGCTTGCTAGCGGCCCACGAGCAGTACTTC.

In this sample, this clone turned up once. The V call is TRBV12-3 or TRBV12-4, the J call TRBJ1-1, with D possibly matching TRBD1 (5 bases). The CDR3 has 13 amino acids. With 4 bases removed from V and 1 base from J, the gap between germline ends came to 7 bases. CDR3 nucleotide sequence: TGTGCCAGCAGTTCGGACACGAACACTGAAGCTTTCTTT. It translates to CASSSDTNTEAFF.

The chain couples TRBV5-1 to TRBJ1-1; 7 nucleotides align to TRBD1. This CDR3 comprises 14 residues. Germline trimming cut 3 bases from V and 4 bases from J; bases unmatched to any gene: 6. Germline loops: CDR1 SGHRS, CDR2 YFSETQ. The CDR3 DNA sequence: TGCGCCAGCAGCTCAGGGGGAGTGGGCACTGAAGCTTTCTTT. Translation: CASSSGGVGTEAFF. Full variable domain (remainder filled in from reference TRBV5-1 and TRBJ1-1): KAGVTQTPRYLIKTRGQQVTLSCSPISGHRSVSWYQQTPGQGLQFLFEYFSETQRNKGNFPGRFSGRQFSNSRSEMNVSTLELGDSALYLCASSSGGVGTEAFFGQGTRLTVV.

The chain is built from TRBV5-1 and TRBJ1-2, with D possibly matching TRBD1 (6 bases). Germline V lookup: CDR1 SGHRS, CDR2 YFSETQ. Trimming pared 4 bases from V and 6 bases from J, leaving 19 bases between. This CDR3 has 15 residues. The chain's CDR3 is CASSPRGLGSDGYTF. CDR3 nucleotides: TGCGCCAGCAGCCCGCGGGGGCTGGGGTCGGATGGCTACACCTTC.

V gene TRBV3-1 (or the pseudogene TRBV3-2) combines with J gene TRBJ1-2; unclear D gene. This CDR3 region has 14 residues. The V end lost 2 bases, the J end lost 2 bases, and 9 bases lay between the germline ends. Germline V lookup: CDR1 LGHDT, CDR2 YNNKEL (reference sequence). CDR3 bases: TGTGCCAGCAGCCAACCCCCCGTGAACTATGGCTACACCTTC. Protein: CASSQPPVNYGYTF.

The J gene is TRBJ1-6, the V gene TRBV2; 8 bases map to TRBD1. The J segment lost 8 bases and the V segment lost 6 bases, leaving 9 bases of the junction unmatched. The CDR3 extends over 15 amino acids. Germline-derived CDR1 and CDR2 are SNHLY and FYNNEI. The CDR3 DNA reads as TGTGCCAGCAGCACCGGGACAGGAACATATTCACCCCTCCACTTT. It encodes CASSTGTGTYSPLHF.

The J gene is TRBJ2-2, the V gene TRBV5-1; 8 nucleotides align to TRBD2. V was clipped by 0 bases and J by 2 bases; unmatched bases: 12. The CDR3 contains 19 residues. CDR1 and CDR2 (germline): SGHRS, YFSETQ. The CDR3 protein is CASSLGPSGYLTNTGELFF. The CDR3 DNA sequence: TGCGCCAGCAGCTTGGGTCCTAGCGGGTACCTTACAAACACCGGGGAGCTGTTTTTT.

This chain joins TRBV11-3 and TRBJ2-7, with 7 positions matching TRBD1. Germline CDR1 is SGHNT and CDR2 is YENEEA. J was trimmed by 2 bases and V by 6 bases; bases with no gene match: 4. CDR3 length equals 13 residues. The CDR3 nucleotides are TGTGCCAGCAGTTCCGGGACAGCCTACGAGCAGTACTTC. It is translated as CASSSGTAYEQYF. Full variable domain (missing parts from reference TRBV11-3 and TRBJ2-7): EAGVVQSPRYKIIEKKQPVAFWCNPISGHNTLYWYLQNLGQGPELLIRYENEEAVDDSQLPKDRFSAERLKGVDSTLKIQPAELGDSAVYLCASSSGTAYEQYFGPGTRLTVT.